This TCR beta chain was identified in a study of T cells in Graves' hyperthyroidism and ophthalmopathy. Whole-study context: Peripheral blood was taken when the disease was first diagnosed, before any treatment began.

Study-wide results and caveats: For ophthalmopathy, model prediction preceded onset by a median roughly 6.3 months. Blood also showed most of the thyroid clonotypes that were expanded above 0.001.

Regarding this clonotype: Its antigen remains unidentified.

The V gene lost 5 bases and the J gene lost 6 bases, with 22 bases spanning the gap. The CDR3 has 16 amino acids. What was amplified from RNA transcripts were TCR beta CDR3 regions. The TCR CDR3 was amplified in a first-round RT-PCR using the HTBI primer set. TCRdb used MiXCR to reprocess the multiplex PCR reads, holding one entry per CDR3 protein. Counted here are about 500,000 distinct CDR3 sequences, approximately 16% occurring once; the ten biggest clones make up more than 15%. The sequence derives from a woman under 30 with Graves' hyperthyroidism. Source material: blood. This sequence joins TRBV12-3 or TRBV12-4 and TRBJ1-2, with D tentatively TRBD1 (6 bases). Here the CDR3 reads CASSPPPGAGRDGYTF. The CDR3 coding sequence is TGTGCCAGCAGTCCACCTCCGGGGGCGGGGAGGGATGGCTACACCTTC.